These 9 T cell receptor beta chains originate from one sample sequenced in a study of blood T cells in healthy people across ages. A second roughly 7 to 11 cycle PCR used barcoded and J-beta primers. TCRdb processed the 5' RACE reads anew with MiXCR; each CDR3 protein has one entry. The data show approximately 730,000 distinct CDR3 sequences, approximately 43% seen once. Sequencing was done on a sample of blood. These receptors were taken from a woman in her sixties in good health.

There are many counts of this clonotype. The rearrangement uses TRBV29-1 and TRBJ2-7; 7 positions agree with TRBD1. V dropped 0 bases and J dropped 0; count of bases not matched to a gene: 5. The CDR3 sequence is 15 residues long. Germline V gene data show CDR1 as SQVTM and CDR2 as ANQGSEA. The CDR3 reads CSVEDRRDSSYEQYF. In DNA form, the CDR3 reads TGCAGCGTTGAAGACCGTAGGGACAGCTCCTACGAGCAGTACTTC.

As regards this clonotype: A clone one base away is much larger, so this may be a read error. The chain has TRBV9 and TRBJ2-7; D is unresolved. The CDR3 is 13 residues long. Trimming took 10 bases from V and 3 from J, leaving 17 bases between them. Germline CDR1 SGDLS, CDR2 YYNGEE. The DNA for the CDR3 is TGTGCCGGCACTGACGGACCGGACTACGAGCAGTACTTC. It is translated as CAGTDGPDYEQYF.

This clonotype appeared a few times. As DNA, the CDR3 is TGTGCCACCAGTGATACAACCTTGGGACAGGGCAATGAGCAGTTCTTC. Translating it yields CATSDTTLGQGNEQFF. The chain has TRBV24-1 and TRBJ2-1, with 9 positions matching TRBD1. This CDR3 comprises 16 residues. V shed 3 bases and J 6 bases; nucleotides not matched to a gene: 8. Germline values: CDR1 KGHDR, CDR2 SFDVKD.

As regards this clonotype: This clone may be a read error of a much larger clone one base away. The chain joins TRBV19 to TRBJ2-4; 7 bases map to TRBD1. The CDR3 extends over 16 amino acids. Germline CDR1 reads LNHDA; CDR2 reads SQIVND (reference sequence). The DNA for the CDR3 is TGTGCCAGTAGCATCGGGACAGCGATAGCCGAAAACATTCAGTACTTC. It yields the protein CASSIGTAIAENIQYF.

The chain recombines TRBV29-1 with TRBJ2-3; 14 bases are shared with TRBD2. Losses at the gene ends were 4 bases for V and 7 bases for J; bases not matched to a gene: 4. Germline CDR1 SQVTM, CDR2 ANQGSEA. This CDR3 comprises 14 residues. The CDR3 bases are TGCAGCGTTGTTAGGACTAGCGGGAGGAATACGCAGTATTTT. Translated: CSVVRTSGRNTQYF.

The genes are TRBV10-2 and TRBJ1-5, with 9 bases identical to TRBD1. The CDR3 sequence is 14 residues long. Germline V gene data show CDR1 as WSHSY and CDR2 as SAAADI. The ends lost 6 bases at V and 7 bases at J; junction bases unmatched: 7. The CDR3 loop reads CASRGQGRTQPQHF. CDR3 sequence (DNA): TGCGCCAGCAGGGGACAGGGAAGGACGCAGCCCCAGCATTTT.

This clonotype was seen only a few times. The chain has TRBV20-1 and TRBJ2-7; perhaps TRBD1 as D (5 bases). The CDR3 contains 12 residues. The germline CDR1 and CDR2 sequences are DFQATT and SNEGSKA (reference sequence). V gave up 6 bases and J gave up 7 bases, with 16 bases separating them. CDR3 region: CSAWFGANEQYF. Here the CDR3 DNA reads TGCAGTGCCTGGTTTGGGGCAAATGAGCAGTACTTC.

There are many counts of this clonotype. The V and J genes are TRBV6-2 or TRBV6-3 and TRBJ2-6, with D unresolved. Trimming took off 8 bases at V and 0 bases at J, with 11 bases between the two ends. The CDR3 loop spans 15 amino acids. CDR1 and CDR2 from the germline V gene are MNHEY and SVGEGT. CDR3 in DNA: TGTGCCAGCGCAAGAGGCTACTCTGGGGCCAACGTCCTGACTTTC. Protein product: CASARGYSGANVLTF.

This sequence joins TRBV27 and TRBJ2-3; no firm D call. CDR1 is MNHEY and CDR2 is SMNVEV in the germline V gene (reference sequence). With 6 bases removed from V and 6 bases from J, the gap between germline ends came to 16 bases. CDR3 length equals 14 residues. CDR3 DNA sequence: TGTGCCAGCAGCCCCCTCCGAGTCTATGATACGCAGTATTTT. This sequence encodes CASSPLRVYDTQYF.